This T cell receptor beta chain is drawn from a study of blood T cell repertoires in COVID-19. About the study: The analysed material was cDNA or gDNA that came from T cells, B-cell-depleted T cells, or PBMCs.

Only in-frame clones appear in the TCRdb table, and some are missing; sequencing was by immunoSEQ multiplex PCR. This sample has tens of thousands of clones, with 65% to 85% found just once. The sample comprised peripheral blood. The source of this sequence is a man in his fifties with acute or convalescent COVID-19.

This CDR3 reads CASSKTVEAFF. The CDR3 DNA follows: TGTGCCAGCAGCAAGACAGTTGAAGCTTTCTTT. This sequence joins TRBV14 and TRBJ1-1; perhaps TRBD1 as D (5 bases). V was pared by 5 bases and J by 7 bases, with 8 bases between. The CDR3 spans 11 residues. Germline V gene sequence: CDR1 SGHDN, CDR2 FVKESK.